The sequence of this T cell receptor beta chain was determined in a study of blood T cell repertoires in COVID-19. Only in-frame clones appear in the TCRdb table, and some are missing; sequencing was by immunoSEQ multiplex PCR. The table has approximately 150,000 clones, over 75% seen once. This TCR came from a man aged 18 to 35 with COVID-19, enrolled during active disease. Sequencing used peripheral blood.

In nucleotides, the CDR3 is TGTGCCAGCAGTTTATCGTGGCAGGGAATGGGCGAGCAGTACTTC. Protein sequence: CASSLSWQGMGEQYF. The chain employs TRBV27 and TRBJ2-7, with a weak D call TRBD1 (5 bases). Trimming left V 0 bases short and J 6 bases short, with 15 bases between. The length of the CDR3 is 15 residues. Germline CDR1 reads MNHEY; CDR2 reads SMNVEV (reference sequence).